This T cell receptor beta chain was recovered during a study of blood T cell repertoires in COVID-19 (TCRdb year 2020). About the study as a whole: Collaborator samples came from the United States, Italy and Spain and covered acute and convalescent phases of COVID-19. The material from the prospective study consisted of cDNA or gDNA derived from T cells, B-cell-depleted T cells, or PBMCs. The dataset comprised deeply sampled blood TCRbeta repertoires from subjects exposed to, actively infected with, or recovered from COVID-19. A freely available public database, intended as a resource for researchers studying the immune response to SARS-CoV-2, is where the repertoires were released. Samples were obtained from the ongoing ImmuneRACE study (first 160 participants) and from 1,000 to 1,500 subjects provided by 6 global collaborators. A de-identified subject ID, COVID-19 status, age in years and sex were almost always included in the sample metadata. HLA class I and class II types, where available, came from metadata supplied by the sample provider rather than from assay-based typing. Findings and caveats that apply to the study as a whole: Clinical and demographic metadata were provided uncurated, with the amount varying by source and participant.

TCRbeta CDR3 regions were amplified from genomic DNA by means of the immunoSEQ Assay, a bias-controlled multiplex PCR. The study's processing was this. Within the assay, amplification of reference gene primers was used to estimate how many nucleated cells each sample contained. Sequence reads were collapsed and filtered to measure the absolute abundance of every unique TCRbeta CDR3 rearrangement. For each sample, productive Simpson clonality was calculated by taking the square root of Simpson's diversity index across productive rearrangements. The immuneACCESS repertoire file appears here via TCRdb, limited to in-frame rearrangements. These files lack a portion of the clones; in checked studies, under half of the deficit traces to unresolved V genes, and the cause of the others is not known. V, J and clone size are taken as reported in that table, and D and trimming were inferred from the DNA itself. Within this sample are approximately 400,000 clones, with 70% to 90% of them counted one time only. About 1.5% of the sample goes to the ten largest clones.

Including cysteine and phenylalanine, the CDR3 has 16 amino acids. Only CDR3 DNA is held: 48 bases, read in frame from base 1. V loses 7 bases, J loses 1 base, and the germline ends lie 19 bases apart. The germline V gene (reference sequence) specifies LNHDA as CDR1 and SQIVND as CDR2. In the prospective study, participants were roughly 18 to 95 years old, resided in about 25 geographic areas of the United States, and were enrolled through a virtual design. Cohort assignment in the prospective study relied on participant-reported clinical history from a screening survey and a study questionnaire. ImmuneRACE Cohort 3 recovered participants were defined by two consecutive negative NP/OP PCR tests, healthcare professional clearance, or symptom resolution. In the prospective study, mobile phlebotomists collected whole blood, serum and a nasopharyngeal or oropharyngeal swab from each participant. Prospective study participants could optionally give additional blood draws and questionnaires over an approximately two-month period. Before DNA extraction, blood samples from the prospective study were shipped at room temperature or frozen.

This clone was observed a few times. This receptor's antigen is unknown. No per-base quality is available; no much larger clone lies one base away. The specimen sequenced was PBMCs or T cells enriched from blood (not recorded which). The sequence was obtained from a man in his thirties or forties who had recovered from COVID-19. The sequence links TRBV19 to TRBJ2-5; the best D guess is TRBD2, with 6 bases matching. CDR3 sequence: CASNIRGGVSQETQYF. The DNA is TGTGCCAGTAACATTCGGGGCGGGGTCTCCCAAGAGACCCAGTACTTC.